The 17 T cell receptor beta chains listed next were all sequenced from one sample in a study of T cells in Graves' hyperthyroidism and ophthalmopathy. The CDR3 regions of TCR beta were amplified from RNA transcripts. Initially, a first-round RT-PCR of the TCR CDR3 employed the HTBI primer set. TCRdb passed the multiplex PCR reads through MiXCR, listing each CDR3 protein once. The sample has some 350,000 distinct CDR3 sequences; roughly 15% are singletons. The sequenced sample was blood. The receptor source for this set is a woman aged 40-49 years with Graves' ophthalmopathy.

This clonotype was counted a few times. This rearrangement joins TRBV2 to TRBJ1-5, with D possibly matching TRBD1 (5 bases). The CDR3 is made up of 14 amino acids. With 4 bases removed from V and 0 bases from J, the gap between germline ends came to 7 bases. The V gene's germline CDR1 is SNHLY and CDR2 FYNNEI. CDR3 nucleotide sequence: TGTGCCAGCAGTGGGGGCAGTAGCAATCAGCCCCAGCATTTT. Translated: CASSGGSSNQPQHF.

This clonotype was picked up a small number of times. This rearrangement joins TRBV4-2 to TRBJ2-5; perhaps D is TRBD1 or TRBD2 (5 bases each). Trimming stripped 0 bases from V and 14 bases from J, with 22 bases between. CDR3 length equals 15 residues. In germline, CDR1 is LGHNA, CDR2 YNFKEQ. CDR3 in amino acids: CASSQDRGVGDEKYF. For the CDR3, the DNA is TGTGCCAGCAGCCAAGATCGAGGCGTAGGGGACGAAAAATACTTC.

This clonotype has ten or more counts. V and J are TRBV10-3 and TRBJ1-1; 8 nucleotides align to TRBD1. Per the germline V gene, CDR1 is ENHRY and CDR2 is SYGVKD. CDR3 length: 13 residues. V was pared by 8 bases and J by 1 base, with 3 bases of the junction left unmatched. The CDR3 region is CAIGGTGNTEAFF. The CDR3 DNA reads as TGTGCCATCGGTGGGACAGGGAACACTGAAGCTTTCTTT.

At least ten counts were recorded for this clonotype. The CDR3, as DNA: TGTGCCACCAGTGATGATAGGTTTGGCTACACCTTC. Amino acids: CATSDDRFGYTF. This rearrangement joins TRBV24-1 to TRBJ1-2; the D is unclear. Trimming pared 3 bases from V and 7 bases from J, leaving 8 bases between. CDR1 and CDR2 from the germline V gene are KGHDR and SFDVKD. The CDR3 loop spans 12 amino acids.

This clonotype was observed many times. The chain employs TRBV12-3 or TRBV12-4 and TRBJ2-6; D unclear. This CDR3 spans 15 amino acids. The ends were cut back, 3 bases at V and 0 bases at J, with 6 bases in the middle. CDR3 residues: CASSFLSSGANVLTF. CDR3 DNA: TGTGCCAGCAGTTTTCTTTCCTCTGGGGCCAACGTCCTGACTTTC.

This clonotype has ten or more counts. This sequence joins TRBV6-1 and TRBJ2-1, with 9 bases fitting TRBD2. V was pared by 6 bases and J by 4 bases, with 7 bases of the junction left unmatched. The CDR3 totals 15 residues. In germline, CDR1 is MNHNS, CDR2 SASEGT. The CDR3 coding sequence is TGTGCCAGCAGGGCCCTAGCGGGACCTTACAATGAGCAGTTCTTC. This translates into CASRALAGPYNEQFF.

The CDR3 DNA reads TGTGCCAGCAGTGGTCAGAGGGGAGAGACCCAGTACTTC. It yields the protein CASSGQRGETQYF. This rearrangement joins TRBV6-1 to TRBJ2-5, with D possibly called TRBD1 or TRBD2 (5 bases each). The V end was cut by 4 bases, the J end by 4 bases, with 10 bases between. The CDR3 covers 13 residues. Germline assignment: CDR1 MNHNS and CDR2 SASEGT.

The chain joins TRBV7-6 to TRBJ1-2, with D uncertain. Germline V gives CDR1 SGHVS, CDR2 FNYEAQ. The CDR3 runs to 13 residues. The germline V and J ends were trimmed by 1 base and 7 bases, with 10 bases remaining between them. DNA of the CDR3: TGTGCCAGCAGCTTAGGTCGTATGGCTGGCTACACCTTC. Translated, it gives CASSLGRMAGYTF.

This clonotype was seen only a few times. The V gene is TRBV2, the J gene TRBJ1-1, with 8 bases aligning to TRBD1. The CDR3 runs 12 residues. The germline CDR1 and CDR2 sequences are SNHLY and FYNNEI. Trimming cost V 4 bases and J 7 bases; bases outside gene matches: 2. The DNA of the CDR3 is TGTGCCAGCAGTGGGGGACAGGATGAAGCTTTCTTT. It is translated as CASSGGQDEAFF.

This sequence joins TRBV28 and TRBJ1-1; D unclear. The V end was cut by 6 bases, the J end by 13 bases, with 21 bases between. Germline-derived CDR1 and CDR2 are MDHEN and SYDVKM. This CDR3 spans 13 amino acids. The CDR3 sequence is CASRLAILTEGFF. Here the CDR3 DNA reads TGTGCCAGCAGGCTAGCGATCTTGACGGAGGGTTTCTTT. Variable domain in full (rest from reference TRBV28 and TRBJ1-1): DVKVTQSSRYLVKRTGEKVFLECVQDMDHENMFWYRQDPGLGLRLIYFSYDVKMKEKGDIPEGYSVSREKKERFSLILESASTNQTSMYLCASRLAILTEGFFGQGTRLTVV.

The sample holds a few counts of this clonotype. CDR3 sequence: CASSLRAGTPRDEQYF. The CDR3 coding sequence is TGTGCCAGCAGCTTGAGGGCCGGGACCCCAAGGGACGAGCAGTACTTC. The gene calls are TRBV5-5 and TRBJ2-7; tentatively, D is TRBD1 or TRBD2 (5 bases each). Between the trimmed V and J ends, which lost 1 base and 5 bases, there was a span of 19 bases. This CDR3 is built from 16 residues. The germline V gene encodes CDR1 SGHKS and CDR2 YYEKEE (reference sequence). Filled out from reference TRBV5-5 and TRBJ2-7, the complete variable domain reads DAGVTQSPTHLIKTRGQQVTLRCSPISGHKSVSWYQQVLGQGPQFIFQYYEKEERGRGNFPDRFSARQFPNYSSELNVNALLLGDSALYLCASSLRAGTPRDEQYFGPGTRLTVT.

This clonotype was observed a handful of times. J is TRBJ1-4 and V is TRBV5-6, with 9 bases identical to TRBD1. The CDR3 is made up of 12 amino acids. Trimming at V came to 4 bases and at J to 11 bases, leaving 3 bases not matched to a gene. Germline CDR1 reads SGHDT; CDR2 reads YYEEEE. This CDR3 reads CASSLQGAKLFF. The CDR3 DNA is TGTGCCAGCAGCCTACAGGGGGCCAAACTGTTTTTT.

This clonotype was seen at least ten times. This chain uses TRBV3-1 with TRBJ1-2; no clear D. Trimming removed 1 base from V and 2 bases from J, with 8 bases in between. The germline V gene encodes CDR1 LGHDT and CDR2 YNNKEL (reference sequence). This CDR3 is built from 14 residues. The CDR3 region has the DNA TGTGCCAGCAGCCAAGGGAGAAGGAACTATGGCTACACCTTC. The encoded protein is CASSQGRRNYGYTF.

With regard to this clonotype: The junction does not match germline at one end; this may be a read error. The rearrangement uses TRBV18 and TRBJ1-3; no clear D. CDR1 is KGHSH and CDR2 is LQKENI in the germline V gene. The CDR3 loop spans 13 amino acids. The CDR3 loop is CASSPPVGSTIYF. The DNA of the CDR3 is TGTGCCAGCTCACCACCGGTTGGAAGCACCATATATTTT.

There are many counts of this clonotype. The chain uses TRBV7-6 and TRBJ1-1; D gene uncertain. CDR3 length equals 15 residues. The germline CDR1 and CDR2 sequences are SGHVS and FNYEAQ. Trimming removed 1 base at V and 1 base at J, with 10 bases between. CDR3 in amino acids: CASSLEGSPNTEAFF. CDR3 in DNA: TGTGCCAGCAGCTTAGAGGGCAGTCCGAACACTGAAGCTTTCTTT.

This clonotype has at least ten counts. The chain joins TRBV12-3 or TRBV12-4 to TRBJ1-4; D is unclear. The V gene lost 5 bases and the J gene lost 4 bases, with 2 bases spanning the gap. The CDR3 sequence is 11 residues long. As DNA, the CDR3 is TGTGCCAGCAGTATTAATGAAAAACTGTTTTTT. Protein sequence: CASSINEKLFF.

The chain has TRBV19 and TRBJ2-1, with unresolved D. Germline V lookup: CDR1 LNHDA, CDR2 SQIVND (reference sequence). The V and J ends lost 11 bases and 0 bases respectively, with 11 bases between them. This CDR3 is built from 13 residues. CDR3 bases: TGTGCCGTTAGTGCCGACTCCTACAATGAGCAGTTCTTC. It translates to CAVSADSYNEQFF.